This TCR beta chain was sequenced during a study of blood T cell repertoires in COVID-19 (dated by TCRdb to the early 2020s). Describing the broader study: Samples from collaborators originated in the United States, Italy and Spain and spanned both the acute and convalescent phases of COVID-19. Sample metadata almost always included a de-identified subject ID, COVID-19 status, age in years and sex. The prospective study material was composed of cDNA or gDNA derived from T cells, B-cell-depleted T cells, or PBMCs. Samples came from the ongoing ImmuneRACE study (first 160 participants) plus 1,254 subjects from 6 global collaborators. A freely available public database, intended as a resource for researchers studying the immune response to SARS-CoV-2, is where the repertoires were released. The dataset comprised deeply sampled blood TCRbeta repertoires from subjects exposed to, actively infected with, or recovered from COVID-19. Where HLA class I and class II types were available, the types were taken from metadata supplied by the sample provider, not from assay-based typing. What the work shows at the level of the full study, not this receptor alone: How much clinical and demographic metadata was included differed by source and by participant, and the metadata was provided uncurated.

TCRbeta CDR3 regions were amplified from genomic DNA by means of the immunoSEQ Assay, a bias-controlled multiplex PCR. Turning to the authors' computational methods: The number of nucleated cells in each sample was estimated by amplification of reference gene primers within the assay. Sequence reads were collapsed and filtered to measure the absolute abundance of every unique TCRbeta CDR3 rearrangement. For each sample, productive Simpson clonality was calculated as the square root of Simpson's diversity index across productive rearrangements. TCRdb retrieved this table from immuneACCESS and kept in-frame rearrangements only. Not all clones are present; in checked studies, unresolved V genes account for under half, and no reason is known for the remainder. V and J calls and clone size are as listed in that table; D and trimming were resolved from the DNA. This sample has a few hundred thousand clones in its table, and approximately 78% of those were observed once. More than 9% of the sample is in the top ten clones.

The collaborating institutions used their own protocols to collect whole blood in K2EDTA tubes. Collaborator samples were shipped for TCRbeta analysis as frozen whole blood, isolated PBMCs, or DNA extracted from either sample type. The CDR3, from cysteine to phenylalanine, totals 14 residues. Of all the DNA, just the CDR3 is kept, 42 bases in frame from base 1. Sequences KGHSH (CDR1) and LQKENI (CDR2) are obtained from the germline V gene. Trimming at the junction amounts to 3 bases on V and 3 bases on J, and the germline ends lie 12 bases apart. Concerning this clone: This receptor's antigen is unknown. No qualities accompany the bases; no much larger clone lies one base away.

This clonotype was sampled from a woman aged 80 or over with acute or convalescent COVID-19. The rearranged segments are TRBV18 and TRBJ2-7, and the D gene may be TRBD1, 6 bases matching. The source material was peripheral blood. The CDR3 region: CASSPLTRGYEQYF. The DNA reads as follows: TGTGCCAGCTCACCCCTTACCAGGGGCTACGAGCAGTACTTC.